This T cell receptor (beta chain) was sequenced during a study of blood T cell repertoires in COVID-19. Study context: The United States, Italy and Spain were the sources of the acute and convalescent COVID-19 samples.

Generated by immunoSEQ multiplex PCR, the TCRdb table keeps only in-frame clones and is missing some. This sample yields 100,000 to 120,000 clones, of which around 83% are seen a single time; roughly 5% belongs to the top ten. The CDR3 sequence is 14 residues long. Losses at the gene ends were 6 bases for V and 3 bases for J; bases not matched to a gene: 6. Germline V lookup: CDR1 SNHLY, CDR2 FYNNEI. This receptor was obtained from a woman aged 55-75 years with COVID-19, enrolled during active disease. The sample was peripheral blood. The chain uses TRBV2 and TRBJ1-1; 8 nucleotides line up with TRBD1. CDR3: CASRVRGLDTEAFF. The CDR3 DNA reads TGTGCCAGCAGAGTCAGGGGGCTGGACACTGAAGCTTTCTTT.